Listed below are T cell receptor beta chains from one sample, sequenced in a study of shared clonotypes between healthy human individuals. The protocol was immunoSEQ multiplex PCR, while the TCRdb copy is restricted to in-frame clones and leaves out a portion. In the table there are about 2 million clones, about 95% of which are singletons. The sequenced sample was naive CD8+ T cells sorted from blood. The receptor set was obtained from a man between 18 and 35 years old in good health. Each CDR3 is given with its conserved first and last residue. Each record gives: CDR3 DNA, CDR3 protein, D gene, clone size, J gene, V gene. D genes are given only for firm matches. Clone size appears in some rows only: once, few, many, or a class for an expanded clone.

DNA: TGCAGCGCCAGAGGGGCGGGGGGCCCCGATACGCAGTATTTT; CDR3: CSARGAGGPDTQYF; D: TRBD2; size: once; J: TRBJ2-3; V: TRBV29-1
DNA: TGTGCCAGCATCAGCCTAGCGGGAGACGAGCAGTACTTC; CDR3: CASISLAGDEQYF; D: TRBD2; size: .; J: TRBJ2-7; V: TRBV6-5
DNA: TGTGCCAGCAGCTCCCCTCTAGTTGGTAGCGGGGGGAACAATGAGCAGTTCTTC; CDR3: CASSSPLVGSGGNNEQFF; D: TRBD2; size: .; J: TRBJ2-1; V: TRBV7-9
DNA: TGTGCCAGCAGTTTATCAGTCCAGCAGTACACTGAAGCTTTCTTT; CDR3: CASSLSVQQYTEAFF; D: .; size: .; J: TRBJ1-1; V: TRBV27
DNA: TGTGCCAGCAGCTTAGTAGAAGCGTCCGGCAGGGGGGACTATGGCTACACCTTC; CDR3: CASSLVEASGRGDYGYTF; D: TRBD1; size: .; J: TRBJ1-2; V: TRBV7-2
DNA: TGTGCCAGCAGCTTGGAGGGACATATGAACACTGAAGCTTTCTTT; CDR3: CASSLEGHMNTEAFF; D: .; size: .; J: TRBJ1-1; V: TRBV5-6
DNA: TGTGCCAGCAGCGTAGATACGGGAGGATCTGATGAGCAGTTCTTC; CDR3: CASSVDTGGSDEQFF; D: TRBD2; size: .; J: TRBJ2-1; V: TRBV9
DNA: TGTGCCAGCAGCCCATCGCTGGGTCACCCGGAGCAGTACTTC; CDR3: CASSPSLGHPEQYF; D: .; size: .; J: TRBJ2-7; V: TRBV9
DNA: TGTGCCAGCAGTGAATTGGGGAAGCAGTACTTC; CDR3: CASSELGKQYF; D: .; size: .; J: TRBJ2-7; V: TRBV6-1
DNA: TGTGCCAGCAGTCCCGGACAGGGGGCGAATCAGCCCCAGCATTTT; CDR3: CASSPGQGANQPQHF; D: TRBD1; size: .; J: TRBJ1-5; V: TRBV6-5
DNA: TGTGCCAGCAGCACGACTAGCGGGGGGGCCATCCTGCGGGATGAGCAGTTCTTC; CDR3: CASSTTSGGAILRDEQFF; D: TRBD2; size: .; J: TRBJ2-1; V: TRBV5-4
DNA: TGTGCCAGCAGCTTATTAGCGGGAGGGGAATACAATGAGCAGTTCTTC; CDR3: CASSLLAGGEYNEQFF; D: TRBD2; size: .; J: TRBJ2-1; V: TRBV5-6
DNA: TGTGCCAGCATTCAGTACCCGAGGAATGGCTACACCTTC; CDR3: CASIQYPRNGYTF; D: .; size: .; J: TRBJ1-2; V: TRBV2
DNA: TGTGCCAGCAGTATAACTAGCGGGGACCACTACAATGAGCAGTTCTTC; CDR3: CASSITSGDHYNEQFF; D: TRBD2; size: .; J: TRBJ2-1; V: TRBV27
DNA: TGTGCCAGCAGCCTAGCGGGGGACTCCTACGAGCAGTACTTC; CDR3: CASSLAGDSYEQYF; D: TRBD2; size: few; J: TRBJ2-7; V: TRBV2
DNA: TGTGCCAGCAGTTTAGGTGGTGGGGACTGGAGTAATGAGCAGTTCTTC; CDR3: CASSLGGGDWSNEQFF; D: .; size: .; J: TRBJ2-1; V: TRBV28
DNA: TGCGCCAGCAGTGGGGACAGGGAAGGGTACGAGCAGTACTTC; CDR3: CASSGDREGYEQYF; D: TRBD1; size: .; J: TRBJ2-7; V: TRBV10-2
DNA: TGTGCCAGCAGCGCAGGGGACCCCTATAATTCACCCCTCCACTTT; CDR3: CASSAGDPYNSPLHF; D: .; size: .; J: TRBJ1-6; V: TRBV6-5
DNA: TGTGCCAGCAGTGAAGCGTGGAGATGGGGGACCGAAGCTGAAGCTTTCTTT; CDR3: CASSEAWRWGTEAEAFF; D: .; size: .; J: TRBJ1-1; V: TRBV6-1
DNA: TGTGCCAGCAGCTCAGGACCGACGCGGGAGTTCTTC; CDR3: CASSSGPTREFF; D: .; size: .; J: TRBJ2-1; V: TRBV5-6
DNA: TGCGCCAGCAGCTTGGAGTTTAGCACAGATACGCAGTATTTT; CDR3: CASSLEFSTDTQYF; D: .; size: .; J: TRBJ2-3; V: TRBV5-1
DNA: TGTGCCAGCAGCGGCTCGGGCGGGGAGCTGTTTTTT; CDR3: CASSGSGGELFF; D: .; size: .; J: TRBJ2-2; V: TRBV9
DNA: TGCGCCAGCAGCCAGGACAGGGGTCTGTATAATTCACCCCTCCACTTT; CDR3: CASSQDRGLYNSPLHF; D: TRBD1; size: .; J: TRBJ1-6; V: TRBV5-1